The 8 T cell receptor beta chains given below trace back to one sample, sequenced in a study of cytomegalovirus exposure and HLA in healthy donors. Data came from immunoSEQ multiplex PCR; TCRdb stores just in-frame clones and leaves some out. The sample carries some 170,000 clones, roughly 86% recorded once. Sequenced sample: PBMCs. The receptors stem from a man younger than 35 in good health and CMV-seropositive.

The genes are TRBV7-9 and TRBJ2-5; 7 positions agree with TRBD2. Trimming cost V 2 bases and J 5 bases; bases outside gene matches: 5. Germline V gives CDR1 SEHNR, CDR2 FQNEAQ (reference sequence). The CDR3 sequence is 14 residues long. DNA of the CDR3: TGTGCCAGCAGCTTATTGGGAGGGTGGGAGACCCAGTACTTC. Its translation: CASSLLGGWETQYF. The complete variable domain, with remaining parts taken from reference TRBV7-9 and TRBJ2-5, reads DTGVSQNPRHKITKRGQNVTFRCDPISEHNRLYWYRQTLGQGPEFLTYFQNEAQLEKSRLLSDRFSAERPKGSFSTLEIQRTEQGDSAMYLCASSLLGGWETQYFGPGTRLLVL.

This clone has just one count. The V call is TRBV25-1, the J call TRBJ1-1; D gene uncertain. The CDR3 is 11 amino acids. V was shortened by 4 bases and J by 9 bases, with 9 bases between the two germline ends. From germline, CDR1 is MGHDK and CDR2 SYGVNS. CDR3 DNA sequence: TGTGCCAGCAGTGTCCGACACAAAGCTTTCTTT. Amino acids: CASSVRHKAFF.

The V gene is TRBV21-1, the J gene TRBJ2-3; the tabulated D call, TRBD2, remains unverified against the DNA. TRBV21-1 is marked as a pseudogene. CDR3 size: 13 residues. Here the CDR3 DNA reads TGTCGTATACGCGGGACGCAAGGAGATACGCAGTATTTT. Its translation: CRIRGTQGDTQYF.

J is TRBJ2-3 and V is TRBV9, with no clear D. The CDR3 is made up of 13 amino acids. V shed 3 bases and J shed 0 bases, with 5 bases lying between them. Germline V CDR1 and CDR2: SGDLS, YYNGEE. The DNA for the CDR3 is TGTGCCAGCAGCGAAACTAGCACAGATACGCAGTATTTT. It translates to CASSETSTDTQYF.

This chain's CDR3 is CASRPGQFNSNQPQHF. The CDR3 nucleotides read TGTGCCAGCAGACCAGGACAGTTTAATAGCAATCAGCCCCAGCATTTT. The V gene is TRBV6-6, the J gene TRBJ1-5, with D possibly matching TRBD1 (6 bases). Germline V gene lookup returns CDR1 MNHNY and CDR2 SVGAGI (reference sequence). Trimming cost V 6 bases and J 0 bases, with 15 bases left between them. The CDR3 runs 16 residues.

The chain recombines TRBV7-2 with TRBJ2-1; D call uncertain. The CDR3 runs to 12 residues. The germline V and J ends were trimmed by 5 bases and 9 bases, with 11 bases remaining between them. The V gene's germline CDR1 is SGHTA and CDR2 FQGNSA. CDR3 in DNA: TGTGCCAGCAGCCCGAAGCTAGGTGAGCAGTTCTTC. Amino acids: CASSPKLGEQFF.

The V gene is TRBV2, the J gene TRBJ2-7; 7 nucleotides line up with TRBD2. V shed 10 bases, J shed 2 bases, and the junction held 14 bases outside the gene matches. The CDR3 runs to 15 residues. Germline CDR1 and CDR2: SNHLY and FYNNEI. The CDR3 region has the DNA TGTGCCATCGCGACCTCCGGGACTAAACCCTACGAGCAGTACTTC. Amino acids: CAIATSGTKPYEQYF.

The chain combines TRBV6-5 with TRBJ2-1; TRBD2 aligns across 7 bases. This CDR3 has 13 residues. Losses at the gene ends were 7 bases for V and 9 bases for J; bases not matched to a gene: 9. Germline V CDR1 and CDR2: MNHEY, SVGAGI. The CDR3 protein is CASTRGRGTEQFF. In DNA form, the CDR3 reads TGTGCCAGCACCCGCGGGAGAGGGACTGAGCAGTTCTTC.